This T cell receptor (beta chain) derives from a study of T cells in women clearing cervical HPV infection. Using immunoSEQ multiplex PCR, the repertoire was profiled, and TCRdb retains in-frame clones only, with some absent. This sample's clone table lists roughly 50,000 clones. Study results and limitations: Cases carried less TRBV6-7 than controls: approximately 0.1% versus 0.16%. CIN3+ cases had significantly higher TCR richness than controls; evenness did not differ.

The CDR3 loop spans 15 amino acids. Losses at the gene ends were 6 bases for V and 6 bases for J; bases not matched to a gene: 10. The germline V gene encodes CDR1 SGHNT and CDR2 YYREEE (reference sequence). With respect to this clone: Its specificity is unknown. The read falls 3 residues short of the CDR3 end, and the missing part is taken from the germline J gene.

The source is a woman between 18 and 70 years old with a cervical HPV16 infection that either progressed to CIN3+ or cleared (not recorded which). The chain links TRBV5-4 to TRBJ2-1; TRBD2 matches at 9 bases. Sequencing input: blood buffy coat. CDR3 bases read: TGTGCCAGCAAGATTAGCGGGAGCGTTAGCAATGAG. Translation gives CASKISGSVSNE. The entire CDR3 is CASKISGSVSNEQFF.